This T cell receptor beta chain was sequenced during a study of T cells in Graves' hyperthyroidism and ophthalmopathy (dated by TCRdb to about 2019). In terms of the full investigation: Peripheral blood samples were taken at initial diagnosis, before any treatment was given. Prospective prediction of ophthalmopathy was tested in an independent validation cohort consisting of about 19 hyperthyroidism patients and around 16 patients who later progressed to ophthalmopathy. After blood sampling, hyperthyroidism patients were treated with methimazole at a starting dose of 30 mg daily, and ophthalmopathy patients were treated with high-dose intravenous methylprednisolone. TCR V-J signatures able to tell the groups apart were searched for in a discovery cohort of some 100 patients, of whom roughly 42 had Graves' ophthalmopathy and about 60 had stable Graves' hyperthyroidism. According to the paper, TCR Vbeta CDR3 sequencing was carried out on over 130 peripheral blood samples, which came from over 40 ophthalmopathy, under 85 hyperthyroidism and about 17 progressor patients. The 95 to 100 discovery patients were randomly split 7:3 into training and test sets. In several Graves' hyperthyroidism patients, the study also compared T-cell repertoires from thyroid tissue with T-cell repertoires from blood.

Stable Graves' hyperthyroidism was defined as no progression to ophthalmopathy during 18 months of follow-up. Hyperthyroidism patients were newly diagnosed, with disease duration under 2 months, and aged 18 to 65 years. Exclusion was applied to patients with uncontrolled infections, other autoimmune diseases, pregnancy or lactation. Diagnoses were established on the basis of clinical symptoms, serum thyroxine and TRAb, thyroid ultrasound, and orbital computed tomography. PBMCs were separated from around 9.1 ml of fresh peripheral blood using Ficoll-Paque density gradient centrifugation. Total RNA was extracted with Trizol reagent, and quality was checked on an Agilent 2100 Bioanalyzer. The TCR beta CDR3 regions were amplified from RNA transcripts. The first round of RT-PCR for the TCR CDR3 was performed with the HTBI primer set and the Qiagen OneStep RT-PCR kit. A second multiplex PCR round built the libraries, followed by size selection and purification. Paired-end sequencing of the libraries was performed with 100 bp reads on an Illumina HiSeq2000. In the source study's methods: SOAPnuke was used to process the raw data, removing reads that contained adapters or uncalled bases, had a mean Phred below 15, or lacked an exact match to the constant primer or identifier. High-quality paired reads were merged with COPE v1.2.5, and unique nucleotide sequences were defined as clonotypes. Clonotypes were aligned to IMGT TRBV, TRBD and TRBJ reference segments using MiTCR v1.1. The analysis included only V-J combinations with a frequency above 0.0001, which together covered 99% to 99.2% of the repertoires. A TCS score was defined as the ratio of F50 (clonal expansion) to E x V (chaos), with BLOSUM62-based TCRdist applied between CDR3 peptides within each V-J. Welch's t-statistics and random forest reduced approximately 520 V-J features to about 12, which were used in a naive Bayes classifier (R e1071). TCRdb trimmed public reads at Q25 via fastp, called clones via MiXCR and kept in-frame beta chains. Each entry is one CDR3 protein sequence, shown with its most common DNA and genes. TCRdb assigned the V and J calls; the authors' analysis was not used. In all, the sample holds hundreds of thousands of distinct CDR3 sequences, and roughly a sixth of those were seen once. The ten biggest clones cover approximately 20% of the sample.

About this clonotype: There is no known antigen for this receptor. Base qualities were left out, and no much larger clone turns up one base away.

Broader findings and caveats from the paper: A 13 V-J signature model separated ophthalmopathy from stable hyperthyroidism, with around 91% sensitivity and 81.08% specificity in cross-validation and 80%/75% in testing. Blood samples also contained most of the expanded thyroid clonotypes (frequency above 0.001), which suggests that blood repertoires may reflect thyroid immune responses. No statistical method was used to set the sample size in advance, and investigators knew the group allocation. In validation, the model predicted progression to ophthalmopathy a median of about 6.8 months before onset, with approximately 71% sensitivity and 72.22% specificity.

Including cysteine and phenylalanine, the CDR3 has 13 amino acids. Here the CDR3 DNA is all that survives: 39 bases in frame from base 1. V is pruned by 4 bases and J by 9 bases, leaving 6 bases of the junction without a gene match. According to the germline V gene, CDR1 reads LGHNT and CDR2 reads FRNRAP. Material for sequencing was blood. The V and J segments used are TRBV12-5 and TRBJ1-5; 7 bases in between match TRBD1. The receptor was derived from a woman in her late teens or twenties with Graves' hyperthyroidism. The sequenced DNA: TGTGCTAGTGGTTACGGGACAGCTAGGCCCCAGCATTTT. This codes for CASGYGTARPQHF.